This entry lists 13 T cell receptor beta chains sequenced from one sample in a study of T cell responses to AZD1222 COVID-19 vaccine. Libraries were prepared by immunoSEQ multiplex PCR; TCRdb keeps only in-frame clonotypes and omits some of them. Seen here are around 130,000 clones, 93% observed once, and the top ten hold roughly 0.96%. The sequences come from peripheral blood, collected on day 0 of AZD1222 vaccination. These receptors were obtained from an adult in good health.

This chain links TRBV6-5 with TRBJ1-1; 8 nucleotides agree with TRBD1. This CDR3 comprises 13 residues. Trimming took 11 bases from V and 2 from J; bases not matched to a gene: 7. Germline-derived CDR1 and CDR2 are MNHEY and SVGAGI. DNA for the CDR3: TGTGCCTGCCCGGGACAGGTAAACACTGAAGCTTTCTTT. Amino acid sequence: CACPGQVNTEAFF.

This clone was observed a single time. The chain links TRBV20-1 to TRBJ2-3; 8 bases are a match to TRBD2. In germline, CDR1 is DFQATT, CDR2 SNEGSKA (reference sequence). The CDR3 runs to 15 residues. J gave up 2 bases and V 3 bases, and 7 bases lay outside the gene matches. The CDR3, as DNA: TGCAGTGCTAGTTCGGGCGGGGGGTACACAGATACGCAGTATTTT. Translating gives CSASSGGGYTDTQYF.

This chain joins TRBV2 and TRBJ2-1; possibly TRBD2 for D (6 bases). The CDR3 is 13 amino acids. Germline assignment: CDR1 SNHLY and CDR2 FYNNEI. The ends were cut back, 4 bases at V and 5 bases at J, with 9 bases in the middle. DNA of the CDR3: TGTGCCAGCAGTGGCTGGAGGGACAATGAGCAGTTCTTC. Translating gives CASSGWRDNEQFF.

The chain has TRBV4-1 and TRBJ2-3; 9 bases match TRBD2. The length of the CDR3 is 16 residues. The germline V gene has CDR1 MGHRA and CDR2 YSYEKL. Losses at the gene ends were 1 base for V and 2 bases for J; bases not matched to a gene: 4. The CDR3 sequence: CASSQGLAGPTDTQYF. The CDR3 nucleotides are TGCGCCAGCAGCCAAGGCCTAGCGGGGCCCACAGATACGCAGTATTTT.

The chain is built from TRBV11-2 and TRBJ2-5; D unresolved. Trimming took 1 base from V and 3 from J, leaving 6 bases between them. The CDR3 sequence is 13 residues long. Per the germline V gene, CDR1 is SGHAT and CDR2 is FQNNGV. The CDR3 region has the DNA TGTGCCAGCAGCTTAGGTGGGAAAGAGACCCAGTACTTC. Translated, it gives CASSLGGKETQYF.

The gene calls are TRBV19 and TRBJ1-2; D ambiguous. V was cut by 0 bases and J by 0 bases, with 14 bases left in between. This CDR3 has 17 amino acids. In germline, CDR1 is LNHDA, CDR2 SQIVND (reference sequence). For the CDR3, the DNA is TGTGCCAGTAGTATAGATCCCCAACAAACAGCTAACTATGGCTACACCTTC. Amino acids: CASSIDPQQTANYGYTF.

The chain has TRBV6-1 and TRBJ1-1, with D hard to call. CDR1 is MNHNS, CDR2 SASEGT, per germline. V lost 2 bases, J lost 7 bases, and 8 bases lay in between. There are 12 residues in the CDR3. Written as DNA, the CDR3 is TGTGCCAGCAGTGAACGCGTGGTTGAAGCTTTCTTT. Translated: CASSERVVEAFF.

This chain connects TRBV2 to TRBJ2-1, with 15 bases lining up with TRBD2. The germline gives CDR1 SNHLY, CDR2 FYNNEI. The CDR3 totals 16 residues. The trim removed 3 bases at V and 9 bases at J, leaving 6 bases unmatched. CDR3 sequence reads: CASSDPGLAGGREQFF. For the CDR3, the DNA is TGTGCCAGCAGTGACCCGGGACTAGCGGGGGGCCGTGAGCAGTTCTTC. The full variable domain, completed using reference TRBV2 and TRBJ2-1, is EPEVTQTPSHQVTQMGQEVILRCVPISNHLYFYWYRQILGQKVEFLVSFYNNEISEKSEIFDDQFSVERPDGSNFTLKIRSTKLEDSAMYFCASSDPGLAGGREQFFGPGTRLTVL.

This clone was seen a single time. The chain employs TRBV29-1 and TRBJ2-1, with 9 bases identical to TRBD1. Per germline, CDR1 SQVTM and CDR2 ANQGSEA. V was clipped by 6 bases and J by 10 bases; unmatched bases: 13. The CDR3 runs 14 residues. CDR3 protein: CSVARDRVTWEQFF. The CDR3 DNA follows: TGCAGCGTGGCCCGGGACAGGGTAACTTGGGAGCAGTTCTTC.

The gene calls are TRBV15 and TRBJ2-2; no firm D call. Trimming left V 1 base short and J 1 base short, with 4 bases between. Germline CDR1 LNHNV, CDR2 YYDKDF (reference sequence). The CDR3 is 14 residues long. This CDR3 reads CATSRGQNTGELFF. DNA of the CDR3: TGTGCCACCAGCAGAGGACAGAACACCGGGGAGCTGTTTTTT.

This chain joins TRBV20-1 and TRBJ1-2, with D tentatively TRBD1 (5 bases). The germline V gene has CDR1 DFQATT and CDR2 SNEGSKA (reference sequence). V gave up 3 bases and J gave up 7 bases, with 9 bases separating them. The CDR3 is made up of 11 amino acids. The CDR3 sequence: CSASWGGGYTF. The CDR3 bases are TGCAGTGCTAGCTGGGGCGGTGGCTACACCTTC.

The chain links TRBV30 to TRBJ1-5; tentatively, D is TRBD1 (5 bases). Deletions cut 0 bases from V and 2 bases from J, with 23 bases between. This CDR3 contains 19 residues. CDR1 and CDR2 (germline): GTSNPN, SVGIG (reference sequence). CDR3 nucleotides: TGTGCCTGGAGTGTGGGTTACCCTGTGGGGGGTAATGGCAATCAGCCCCAGCATTTT. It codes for CAWSVGYPVGGNGNQPQHF.

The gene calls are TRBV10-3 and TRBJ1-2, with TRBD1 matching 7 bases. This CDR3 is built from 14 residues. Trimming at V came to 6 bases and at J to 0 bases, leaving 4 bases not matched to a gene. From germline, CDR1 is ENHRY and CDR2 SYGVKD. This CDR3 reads CAISGTDSNYGYTF. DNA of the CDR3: TGTGCCATCAGCGGGACAGATTCTAACTATGGCTACACCTTC.